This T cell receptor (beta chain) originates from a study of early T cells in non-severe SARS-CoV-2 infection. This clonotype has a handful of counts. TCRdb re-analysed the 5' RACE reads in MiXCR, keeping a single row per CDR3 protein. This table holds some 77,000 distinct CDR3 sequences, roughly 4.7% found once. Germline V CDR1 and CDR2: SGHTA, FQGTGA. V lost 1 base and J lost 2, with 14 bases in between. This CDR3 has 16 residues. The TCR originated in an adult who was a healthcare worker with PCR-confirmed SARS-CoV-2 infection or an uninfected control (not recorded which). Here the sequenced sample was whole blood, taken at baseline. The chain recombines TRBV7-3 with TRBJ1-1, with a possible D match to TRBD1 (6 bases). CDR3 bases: TGTGCCAGCAGCTTAAACGCAGGGGTTCTCAACACTGAAGCTTTCTTT. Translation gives CASSLNAGVLNTEAFF.